This T cell receptor (beta chain) was observed in a study of graft-versus-host responses after intestinal transplantation (dated by TCRdb to the early 2020s). For context, the study as a whole: Multivisceral, liver-intestinal, or isolated intestinal transplants were received by the recipients. Alloreactive clones were identified by sequencing pre-transplant mixed lymphocyte reaction products and comparing these products with unstimulated pre-transplant donor and recipient T cells. The cohort enrolled fewer than 25 intestinal transplant recipients including one retransplant, and a few patients lacking pretransplant specimens were excluded. After intestinal transplantation, graft-versus-host and host-versus-graft alloreactive T cell clones in the graft, circulation and bone marrow were tracked using bulk TCR-beta CDR3 sequencing. A peak of at least 4% donor T cells among recipient peripheral blood mononuclear cells was the definition used for donor T cell macrochimerism. Every recipient was given anti-thymocyte globulin induction, then maintenance tacrolimus and steroids for roughly three years. Samples from a few later patients were sequenced in-house on an Illumina MiSeq with MiXCR processing rather than by the commercial service.

Library generation was performed with the immunoSEQ multiplex PCR assay. For most patients, genomic DNA was isolated with the Qiagen DNeasy Blood and Tissue Kit and shipped frozen to Adaptive Biotechnologies for TCR sequencing. Adaptive Biotechnologies carried out high-throughput TCR-beta CDR3 sequencing of genomic DNA for most patients. The paper's data handling went like this. TCR sequencing data were retrieved from Adaptive's ImmunoSEQ software for roughly 17 patients, whereas three other patients were processed with MiXCR and VDJtools. CD4 versus CD8 sorting errors were corrected by removing sequences found in both subsets at a frequency ratio below 5:1. CDR3 nucleotide sequences shared between donor and recipient were removed because their origin could not be assigned. Alloreactive clones required at least 2-fold expansion over unstimulated cells and minimum CFSE-low frequency of 0.002% (template counts) or 0.001% (read counts). A clone was considered mappable if detected in the sequenced pre-transplant spleen, lymph node, or MLR CFSE-low populations of the donor or recipient. Cumulative frequency of alloreactive clones was calculated as a percentage of all sequences weighted by copy number. The table was pulled from immuneACCESS by TCRdb, which kept in-frame rearrangements only. Such tables lose some clones; where checked, under half of the loss comes from unresolved V genes, and the rest has no known cause. V, J and clone size reflect that table, while D and trimming were determined from the DNA. This sample is represented by 90,000 to 100,000 clones; about 91% of them were singletons. The biggest ten clones account for around 0.53% of the sample.

The CDR3 covers 13 residues, taking in both the cysteine and the phenylalanine. The DNA shown is the 39-base CDR3, in frame from base 1. Based on the germline V gene (reference sequence), the CDR1 and CDR2 sequences are MNHEY and SMNVEV. The trim is 3 bases for V and 4 bases for J, with a gap of 7 bases between the germline ends. This specimen's time point label, interpreted: cells obtained before transplantation from donor or recipient. CD3+CD4+ and CD3+CD8+ populations were FACS-sorted from unstimulated pre-transplant donor and recipient cells taken from spleen or lymph nodes. What the study reported, not specific to this receptor: In patients with donor T cell macrochimerism, the allografts had high GvH to HvG T cell clonal ratios. Peak levels of circulating GvH clones were associated with declines in HvG clones early after transplant. GvH clones were detected in recipient bone marrow, and some of these GvH clones were observed earlier in ileal mucosa or blood, consistent with an intestinal mucosal origin. The conclusions were limited by the relatively low number and heterogeneity of the intestinal transplant patients.

Of note for this clone: Its antigen is unknown. Base qualities are not provided; no much larger clone lies one nucleotide away.

This sequence originates from a human donor who received an intestinal transplant. This sequence uses TRBV27 and TRBJ1-5, with the D gene not clear enough to name. The sample in question was unstimulated CD8+ T cells sorted from spleen or lymph node cells, obtained before intestinal transplant. The nucleotide sequence is TGTGCCAGCAGTTTCAGCAGGAATCAGCCCCAGCATTTT. This translates into CASSFSRNQPQHF.